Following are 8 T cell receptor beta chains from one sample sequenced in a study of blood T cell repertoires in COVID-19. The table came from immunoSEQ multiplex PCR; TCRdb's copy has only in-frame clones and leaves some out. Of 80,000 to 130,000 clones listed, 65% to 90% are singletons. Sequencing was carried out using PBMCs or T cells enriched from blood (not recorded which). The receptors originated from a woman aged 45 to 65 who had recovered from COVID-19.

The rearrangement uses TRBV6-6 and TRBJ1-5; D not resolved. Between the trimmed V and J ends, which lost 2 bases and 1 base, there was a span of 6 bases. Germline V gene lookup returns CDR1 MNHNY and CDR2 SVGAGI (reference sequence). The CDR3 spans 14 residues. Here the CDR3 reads CASSYAGSNQPQHF. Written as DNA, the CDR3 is TGTGCCAGCAGTTACGCCGGGAGCAATCAGCCCCAGCATTTT.

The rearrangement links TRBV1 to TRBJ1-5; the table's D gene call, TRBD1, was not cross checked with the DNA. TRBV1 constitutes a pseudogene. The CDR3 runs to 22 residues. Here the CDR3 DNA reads TGCACCAGCAGCCAGGCGACAGGGGCCCTCCTCGCGTGGTTTTTTGTAAATCAGCCCCAGCATTTT. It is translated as CTSSQATGALLAWFFVNQPQHF.

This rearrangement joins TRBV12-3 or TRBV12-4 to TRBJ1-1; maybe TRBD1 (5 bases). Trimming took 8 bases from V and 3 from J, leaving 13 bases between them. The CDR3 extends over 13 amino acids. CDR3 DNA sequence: TGTGCCAGCGCCCTCGGGGGTGACACTGAAGCTTTCTTT. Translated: CASALGGDTEAFF.

CDR3 sequence reads: CASSDPYHTEAFF. CDR3 coding DNA: TGCGCCAGCAGTGACCCCTATCACACTGAAGCTTTCTTT. V is TRBV10-1 and J is TRBJ1-1; D uncertain. The CDR3 runs 13 residues. V was pared by 3 bases and J by 3 bases, with 8 bases between. Germline lookup yields CDR1 WNHNN and CDR2 SYGVQD (reference sequence).

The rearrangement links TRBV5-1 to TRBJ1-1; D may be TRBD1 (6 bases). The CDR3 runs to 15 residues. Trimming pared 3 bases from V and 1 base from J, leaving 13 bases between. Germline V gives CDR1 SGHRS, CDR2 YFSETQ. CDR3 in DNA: TGCGCCAGCAGCTCACAGGGCCCCGCGAACACTGAAGCTTTCTTT. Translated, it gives CASSSQGPANTEAFF.

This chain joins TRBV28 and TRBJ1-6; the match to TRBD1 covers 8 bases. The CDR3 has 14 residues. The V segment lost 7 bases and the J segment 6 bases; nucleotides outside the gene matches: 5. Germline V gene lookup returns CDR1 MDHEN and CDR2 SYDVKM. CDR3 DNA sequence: TGTGCCAGCACACCAGGGGGCAGTAATTCACCCCTCCACTTT. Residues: CASTPGGSNSPLHF. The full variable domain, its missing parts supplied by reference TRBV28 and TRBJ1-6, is DVKVTQSSRYLVKRTGEKVFLECVQDMDHENMFWYRQDPGLGLRLIYFSYDVKMKEKGDIPEGYSVSREKKERFSLILESASTNQTSMYLCASTPGGSNSPLHFGNGTRLTVT.

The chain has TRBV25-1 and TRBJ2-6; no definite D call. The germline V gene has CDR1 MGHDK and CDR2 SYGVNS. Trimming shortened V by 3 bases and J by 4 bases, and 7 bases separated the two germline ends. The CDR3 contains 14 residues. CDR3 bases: TGTGCCAGCAGTGACCAGACAGGGGCCAACGTCCTGACTTTC. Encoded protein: CASSDQTGANVLTF.

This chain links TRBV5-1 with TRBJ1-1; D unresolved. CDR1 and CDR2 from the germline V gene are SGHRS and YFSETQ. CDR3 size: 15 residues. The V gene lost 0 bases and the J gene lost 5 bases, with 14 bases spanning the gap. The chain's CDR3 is CASSLAAGGSTEAFF. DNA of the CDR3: TGCGCCAGCAGCTTGGCGGCAGGTGGAAGTACTGAAGCTTTCTTT.